These 23 T cell receptor beta chains were all obtained from the same sample, sequenced in a study of neurological immune-mediated disorders. TCRdb re-called the 5' RACE reads with MiXCR, one entry per CDR3 protein. The sample holds around 52,000 distinct CDR3 sequences, just under 6% seen once. The sample taken for sequencing was CD4+ T cells from blood. These receptors all stem from a young woman with multiple sclerosis.

In DNA form, the CDR3 reads TGTGCCAGCAGTTACCATCGGGGGCTAGTGGGAGGGGCGTTCTTC. It is translated as CASSYHRGLVGGAFF. The V call is TRBV6-2 or TRBV6-3, the J call TRBJ2-1, with D maybe TRBD2 (7 bases). The CDR3 loop spans 15 amino acids. V lost 2 bases and J 15 bases, leaving 23 bases between the germline ends. Per germline, CDR1 MNHEY and CDR2 SVGEGT.

This clonotype came up a few times. The chain carries TRBV20-1 and TRBJ2-3; 7 bases align to TRBD2. The V gene end was trimmed by 4 bases and the J gene end by 0 bases; junction bases not matched to a gene: 13. Germline CDR1 DFQATT, CDR2 SNEGSKA (reference sequence). The CDR3 contains 17 residues. DNA for the CDR3: TGCAGTGCTATAGGGCTAGCGGAACCCTCTAGCACAGATACGCAGTATTTT. Protein: CSAIGLAEPSSTDTQYF.

This sequence joins TRBV4-1 and TRBJ2-2; no firm D call. This CDR3 is 15 amino acids long. Deletions cut 1 base from V and 5 bases from J, with 11 bases between. Germline V lookup: CDR1 MGHRA, CDR2 YSYEKL. CDR3 coding DNA: TGCGCCAGCAGCCAAGTGGCAGACCCTACCGGGGAGCTGTTTTTT. This encodes CASSQVADPTGELFF.

This clonotype appeared many times. The chain joins TRBV6-2 or TRBV6-3 to TRBJ1-5; D is unclear. Trimming took off 6 bases at V and 9 bases at J, with 15 bases between the two ends. CDR1 is MNHEY and CDR2 is SVGEGT in the germline V gene. The CDR3 is 13 amino acids. CDR3 residues: CASRPPTDRPQHF. In nucleotides, the CDR3 is TGTGCCAGCAGACCCCCCACGGACCGGCCCCAGCATTTT.

This clonotype was seen many times. The junction shows a germline mismatch at one end, possibly a read error. This chain joins TRBV7-7 and TRBJ2-1, with 7 bases that match TRBD2. This CDR3 comprises 14 residues. Per the germline V gene, CDR1 is SSHAT and CDR2 is FNYEAQ (reference sequence). CDR3 amino acids: CASSPGLTDNEQFF. As DNA, the CDR3 is TGTGCTAGCAGCCCGGGACTAACAGACAATGAGCAGTTCTTC.

The table lists this clonotype with many counts. This sequence joins TRBV7-2 and TRBJ2-5, with 7 bases matching TRBD1. The CDR3 has 14 residues. CDR1 and CDR2 (germline): SGHTA, FQGNSA. V dropped 8 bases and J dropped 0; count of bases not matched to a gene: 6. The CDR3 bases are TGTGCCAGCGGAAGGGACAGCTACCAAGAGACCCAGTACTTC. Translation gives CASGRDSYQETQYF.

This clonotype has at least ten counts. DNA for the CDR3: TGCGCCAGCAGCTTGTTCGTCTCCTACGAGCAGTACTTC. Translation: CASSLFVSYEQYF. The V gene is TRBV5-1, the J gene TRBJ2-7, with unresolved D. CDR3 length: 13 amino acids. The V and J ends lost 1 base and 0 bases respectively, with 5 bases between them. Germline CDR1 SGHRS, CDR2 YFSETQ.

The gene calls are TRBV14 and TRBJ1-1, with no clear D. Trimming cost V 0 bases and J 1 base, with 9 bases left between them. This CDR3 region has 15 residues. CDR1 is SGHDN and CDR2 is FVKESK in the germline V gene. CDR3: CASSQDTLRNTEAFF. The CDR3 coding sequence is TGTGCCAGCAGCCAAGATACCCTACGGAACACTGAAGCTTTCTTT.

This clonotype showed up many times. This chain uses TRBV18 with TRBJ2-3, with 7 bases fitting TRBD1. The germline CDR1 and CDR2 sequences are KGHSH and LQKENI. The CDR3 runs 15 residues. V trimming: 1 base; J trimming: 3 bases; junction bases outside the gene matches: 4. The CDR3 sequence: CASSPLGQNTDTQYF. As DNA, the CDR3 is TGTGCCAGCTCACCACTGGGACAGAATACAGATACGCAGTATTTT. Together with reference TRBV18 and TRBJ2-3, the CDR3 gives the full variable domain: NAGVMQNPRHLVRRRGQEARLRCSPMKGHSHVYWYRQLPEEGLKFMVYLQKENIIDESGMPKERFSAEFPKEGPSILRIQQVVRGDSAAYFCASSPLGQNTDTQYFGPGTRLTVL.

Ten or more counts support this clonotype. J is TRBJ1-2 and V is TRBV7-2; D gene uncertain. Per germline, CDR1 SGHTA and CDR2 FQGNSA. This CDR3 has 12 amino acids. The germline V and J ends were trimmed by 0 bases and 8 bases, with 7 bases remaining between them. The CDR3, as DNA: TGTGCCAGCAGCTTAGCAGGGTGGGGCTACACCTTC. This translates into CASSLAGWGYTF.

This clonotype was counted a few times. The V call is TRBV3-1, the J call TRBJ1-3; maybe TRBD1 (6 bases). V dropped 2 bases and J dropped 8 bases, with 22 bases sitting between them. Germline loops: CDR1 LGHDT, CDR2 YNNKEL (reference sequence). The CDR3 loop spans 17 amino acids. CDR3 DNA sequence: TGTGCCAGCAGCCAACCCGGGGGCAGGGTGGCATCAGACACCATATATTTT. Encoded protein: CASSQPGGRVASDTIYF.

There are many counts of this clonotype. V gene TRBV20-1 combines with J gene TRBJ1-2, with D possibly matching TRBD1 (5 bases). V was cut by 1 base and J by 2 bases, with 8 bases left in between. Germline assignment: CDR1 DFQATT and CDR2 SNEGSKA (reference sequence). CDR3 length: 13 amino acids. CDR3 sequence (DNA): TGCAGTGCTAGAGGTTCAGGGAACTATGGCTACACCTTC. Protein product: CSARGSGNYGYTF.

The J gene is TRBJ2-5, the V gene TRBV18; possible D gene TRBD1, 5 bases. The CDR3 consists of 19 residues. Germline V lookup: CDR1 KGHSH, CDR2 LQKENI. The V end lost 3 bases, the J end lost 0 bases, and 23 bases lay between the germline ends. The CDR3 nucleotides are TGTGCCAGCTCACCCACGCTGGGGCAGTCCGCACCGTACCAAGAGACCCAGTACTTC. Protein: CASSPTLGQSAPYQETQYF.

This clonotype was found many times. The J gene is TRBJ1-2, the V gene TRBV20-1; possibly TRBD1 for D (6 bases). Between the trimmed V and J ends, which lost 6 bases and 5 bases, there was a span of 16 bases. The germline V gene encodes CDR1 DFQATT and CDR2 SNEGSKA (reference sequence). The CDR3 has 13 residues. CDR3 coding DNA: TGCAGTGCCCAGGGACATCCCGTTTATGGCTACACCTTC. Residues: CSAQGHPVYGYTF.

This clonotype came up many times. The CDR3 protein is CASSHDATYEQYV. CDR3 DNA: TGTGCCAGCAGCCACGACGCTACATACGAGCAGTACGTC. The J gene is TRBJ2-7, the V gene TRBV7-2; D gene uncertain. V was cut by 5 bases and J by 4 bases, with 12 bases left in between. The CDR3 sequence is 13 residues long. The V gene's germline CDR1 is SGHTA and CDR2 FQGNSA.

Many counts were recorded for this clonotype. The chain links TRBV20-1 to TRBJ1-6, with D unclear. Looked up from germline, CDR1 is DFQATT and CDR2 is SNEGSKA (reference sequence). Between the trimmed V and J ends, which lost 1 base and 0 bases, there was a span of 7 bases. The CDR3 contains 15 residues. CDR3 DNA: TGCAGTGCTAGAGTTGAAAACTCCTATAATTCACCCCTCCACTTT. It yields the protein CSARVENSYNSPLHF.

The table lists this clonotype with many counts. This chain connects TRBV5-1 to TRBJ2-2; possibly TRBD2 for D (5 bases). Deletions cut 2 bases from V and 5 bases from J, with 13 bases between. Germline V CDR1 and CDR2: SGHRS, YFSETQ. This CDR3 comprises 15 residues. CDR3 protein: CASSLISPGTGELFF. DNA of the CDR3: TGCGCCAGCAGCTTAATCAGTCCGGGGACCGGGGAGCTGTTTTTT.

This clonotype has at least ten counts. The chain employs TRBV6-6 and TRBJ2-7, with a weak D call TRBD2 (6 bases). The CDR3 is made up of 15 amino acids. Germline V lookup: CDR1 MNHNY, CDR2 SVGAGI (reference sequence). The V gene lost 3 bases and the J gene lost 0 bases, with 12 bases spanning the gap. The CDR3 DNA sequence: TGTGCCAGCAGTTATTCCGCCGGGAGCTCCTACGAGCAGTACGTC. Translated, it gives CASSYSAGSSYEQYV.

This clonotype has at least ten counts. The V call is TRBV28, the J call TRBJ2-7; 11 bases align to TRBD1. CDR3 size: 14 residues. Trimming at V came to 4 bases and at J to 3 bases, leaving 2 bases not matched to a gene. Germline values: CDR1 MDHEN, CDR2 SYDVKM. In DNA, the CDR3 is TGTGCCAGCAGTTCTGGGACAGGGGGCTACGAGCAGTACTTC. Amino acid sequence: CASSSGTGGYEQYF.

This chain links TRBV28 with TRBJ2-3; 8 nucleotides line up with TRBD2. Per germline, CDR1 MDHEN and CDR2 SYDVKM. The CDR3 covers 15 residues. Germline trimming cut 4 bases from V and 1 base from J; bases unmatched to any gene: 4. The CDR3 DNA is TGTGCCAGCAGTTGGGATAGCGGGGGCACAGATACGCAGTATTTT. The encoded protein is CASSWDSGGTDTQYF.

The V and J genes are TRBV2 and TRBJ2-1; 10 nucleotides line up with TRBD2. This CDR3 is 15 amino acids long. Germline loops: CDR1 SNHLY, CDR2 FYNNEI. V was clipped by 3 bases and J by 4 bases; unmatched bases: 3. As DNA, the CDR3 is TGTGCCAGCAGTGAGGGGACTAGCGTATACAATGAGCAGTTCTTC. This sequence encodes CASSEGTSVYNEQFF.

This clonotype was counted ten times or more. The V call is TRBV7-2, the J call TRBJ2-1, with 7 bases aligning to TRBD1. The CDR3 has 16 residues. Per the germline V gene, CDR1 is SGHTA and CDR2 is FQGNSA. The V segment lost 5 bases and the J segment 3 bases; nucleotides outside the gene matches: 10. The CDR3 nucleotides read TGTGCCAGCAGCGATGTTCGACAGGGCTACTACAATGAGCAGTTCTTC. This translates into CASSDVRQGYYNEQFF.

This clonotype was recorded at least ten times. The V and J genes are TRBV5-1 and TRBJ1-4; the D is unclear. This CDR3 spans 14 amino acids. Germline CDR1 is SGHRS and CDR2 is YFSETQ. Deletions cut 2 bases from V and 4 bases from J, with 9 bases between. CDR3: CASSFGDYNEKLFF. Written as DNA, the CDR3 is TGCGCCAGCAGCTTCGGGGATTATAATGAAAAACTGTTTTTT.